One sample yielded the 31 T cell receptor beta chains listed below, sequenced in a study of CD8 T cells in ankylosing spondylitis (dated by TCRdb to 2016 to 2017). Overall study results and their limits: A TCR beta motif of 8 or 9 highly homologous amino acid variants appeared characteristic of blood from ankylosing spondylitis patients.

No antigen has been assigned to these receptors. The protocol used for the library was 5' RACE. TCRdb shows the sequencer as Illumina HiSeq 2500. TCRdb ran its own pipeline on the public reads, namely fastp trimming at Q25 and MiXCR clone calling, and kept in-frame beta chains. Identical CDR3 proteins give one entry, which carries the most common genes and DNA. The sample has 450,000 or so distinct CDR3 sequences on record, roughly a quarter of them singletons. The ten largest clones represent under 0.9% of the sample. Source material: blood, either unsorted or a sorted T cell fraction (not recorded which). The receptors here all came from a male donor with ankylosing spondylitis.

This clonotype was detected only a few times. V gene TRBV6-2 or TRBV6-3 combines with J gene TRBJ2-5; D may match TRBD1 or TRBD2 (5 bases each). V was clipped by 4 bases and J by 5 bases, with 8 bases between them. This CDR3 is 12 amino acids long. Germline CDR1 and CDR2: MNHEY and SVGEGT. In DNA form, the CDR3 reads TGTGCCAGCAGTTGGGGGACCGAGACCCAGTACTTC. Translated: CASSWGTETQYF.

This chain links TRBV29-1 with TRBJ2-5, with 7 bases matching TRBD1. With 6 bases clipped from V and 4 bases from J, the junction kept 2 bases outside the gene matches. Germline V CDR1 and CDR2: SQVTM, ANQGSEA. This CDR3 has 11 residues. CDR3 protein: CSVRGRETQYF. As DNA, the CDR3 is TGCAGCGTCAGGGGGAGAGAGACCCAGTACTTC.

This clonotype was found a few times. The chain has TRBV20-1 and TRBJ2-1, with D possibly called TRBD1 or TRBD2 (6 bases each). CDR1 is DFQATT, CDR2 SNEGSKA, per germline (reference sequence). The V end lost 0 bases, the J end lost 4 bases, and 13 bases lay between the germline ends. There are 15 residues in the CDR3. CDR3: CSARDSRRGYNEQFF. In nucleotides, the CDR3 is TGCAGTGCTAGAGATTCCCGGAGGGGGTACAATGAGCAGTTCTTC.

This clonotype came up a few times. This chain joins TRBV6-5 and TRBJ2-5; D remains unclear. CDR1 is MNHEY and CDR2 is SVGAGI in the germline V gene. V gave up 5 bases and J gave up 4 bases, with 5 bases separating them. This CDR3 has 11 residues. CDR3 protein: CASSRSETQYF. The CDR3 DNA follows: TGTGCCAGCAGTCGGTCAGAGACCCAGTACTTC.

This clonotype was picked up a small number of times. The rearrangement joins TRBV27 to TRBJ2-3; possibly TRBD2 for D (5 bases). The V gene's germline CDR1 is MNHEY and CDR2 SMNVEV (reference sequence). The CDR3 consists of 14 residues. V was cut by 6 bases and J by 4 bases, with 14 bases left in between. The CDR3 nucleotides read TGTGCCAGCAGCCCTGGGAGTCGCCCAGATACGCAGTATTTT. It yields the protein CASSPGSRPDTQYF.

V usage is TRBV20-1 and J usage is TRBJ2-3, with D possibly being TRBD1 (6 bases). The CDR3 has 15 amino acids. CDR1 is DFQATT and CDR2 is SNEGSKA in the germline V gene (reference sequence). V was pared by 1 base and J by 6 bases, with 17 bases between. CDR3 residues: CSARGTANIGDTQYF. Here the CDR3 DNA reads TGCAGTGCTAGAGGGACAGCCAACATTGGGGATACGCAGTATTTT.

The chain's CDR3 is CASSAYRAYEQYF. The CDR3 DNA reads TGTGCCAGCAGTGCCTACAGGGCCTACGAGCAGTACTTC. The V call is TRBV2, the J call TRBJ2-7; D possibly corresponds to TRBD1 (6 bases). Looked up from germline, CDR1 is SNHLY and CDR2 is FYNNEI. V shed 4 bases and J shed 2 bases, with 9 bases lying between them. CDR3 length equals 13 residues.

The V gene is TRBV15, the J gene TRBJ2-7; perhaps TRBD1 as D (5 bases). Germline lookup yields CDR1 LNHNV and CDR2 YYDKDF (reference sequence). V gave up 3 bases and J gave up 3 bases, with 15 bases separating them. The CDR3 is 15 amino acids. CDR3 loop: CATSRPGKGHYEQYF. In DNA, the CDR3 is TGTGCCACCAGCAGGCCAGGAAAGGGGCACTACGAGCAGTACTTC.

The CDR3 region has the DNA TGCAGCGTTTGGGAGAGCTACGAGCAGTACTTC. Protein sequence: CSVWESYEQYF. The rearrangement joins TRBV29-1 to TRBJ2-7; D might be TRBD2 (5 bases). This CDR3 comprises 11 residues. Germline lookup yields CDR1 SQVTM and CDR2 ANQGSEA. Deletions cut 5 bases from V and 3 bases from J, with 8 bases between.

This clonotype was picked up many times. The chain uses TRBV15 and TRBJ2-5; D is unresolved. Trimming pared 1 base from V and 5 bases from J, leaving 17 bases between. The CDR3 sequence is 16 residues long. CDR1 is LNHNV, CDR2 YYDKDF, per germline (reference sequence). The CDR3 sequence: CATSRAQTSLRETQYF. DNA for the CDR3: TGTGCCACCAGCAGAGCCCAGACAAGTCTTAGGGAGACCCAGTACTTC.

CDR3 sequence: CASSGLAGVGGETQYF. The CDR3 bases are TGCGCCAGCAGCGGACTAGCGGGAGTCGGTGGGGAGACCCAGTACTTC. The chain employs TRBV5-1 and TRBJ2-5; 13 bases are a match to TRBD2. The CDR3 sequence is 16 residues long. Trimming took 4 bases from V and 5 from J; bases not matched to a gene: 8. Germline CDR1 is SGHRS and CDR2 is YFSETQ.

V usage is TRBV11-2 and J usage is TRBJ2-1, with TRBD2 identical over 8 bases. The trim removed 3 bases at V and 0 bases at J, leaving 7 bases unmatched. From germline, CDR1 is SGHAT and CDR2 FQNNGV. The CDR3 consists of 17 residues. The CDR3 spells CASSFAEGLDSYNEQFF. In DNA, the CDR3 is TGTGCCAGCAGCTTCGCTGAGGGACTAGACTCCTACAATGAGCAGTTCTTC.

This CDR3 is CASSTGRQLNTEAFF. The CDR3 nucleotides read TGCGCCAGCAGCACCGGACGGCAACTGAACACTGAAGCTTTCTTT. The J gene is TRBJ1-1, the V gene TRBV5-1; unclear D gene. CDR1 is SGHRS, CDR2 YFSETQ, per germline. V was shortened by 4 bases and J by 0 bases, with 13 bases between the two germline ends. The CDR3 totals 15 residues.

This clonotype was picked up many times. The V call is TRBV25-1, the J call TRBJ1-1; TRBD1 might be the D (6 bases). CDR3 size: 13 residues. Trimming took 5 bases from V and 5 from J, leaving 12 bases between them. Germline CDR1 is MGHDK and CDR2 is SYGVNS. The CDR3 DNA follows: TGTGCCAGCAGTCAACAGGGTGGTACTGAAGCTTTCTTT. Translating it yields CASSQQGGTEAFF.

The V call is TRBV7-2, the J call TRBJ2-3; 7 bases align to TRBD2. V shed 1 base and J 4 bases; nucleotides not matched to a gene: 5. CDR3 length: 15 residues. CDR1 and CDR2 from the germline V gene are SGHTA and FQGNSA. As DNA, the CDR3 is TGTGCCAGCAGCTTAGTTGGGGGAGGGCCAGATACGCAGTATTTT. It is translated as CASSLVGGGPDTQYF.

The CDR3 is CSARGSDRANYGYTF. As DNA, the CDR3 is TGCAGTGCTAGAGGCTCGGACAGAGCTAACTATGGCTACACCTTC. V gene TRBV20-1 combines with J gene TRBJ1-2; the D gene is possibly TRBD1 (6 bases). Per the germline V gene, CDR1 is DFQATT and CDR2 is SNEGSKA (reference sequence). The V end lost 1 base, the J end lost 0 bases, and 12 bases lay between the germline ends. This CDR3 has 15 residues.

The rearrangement links TRBV20-1 to TRBJ2-3; 11 nucleotides line up with TRBD2. The CDR3 totals 16 residues. CDR1 and CDR2 (germline): DFQATT, SNEGSKA (reference sequence). The V segment lost 0 bases and the J segment 3 bases; nucleotides outside the gene matches: 5. In nucleotides, the CDR3 is TGCAGTGCTAGAGATTGGGGGACTAGCGGTACAGATACGCAGTATTTT. Translated, it gives CSARDWGTSGTDTQYF.

The rearrangement uses TRBV6-1 and TRBJ1-5; D unresolved. V was pared by 3 bases and J by 4 bases, with 10 bases between. Germline loops: CDR1 MNHNS, CDR2 SASEGT. This CDR3 is 14 amino acids long. CDR3 DNA sequence: TGTGCCAGCAGTGATTTGACCCCTAATCAGCCCCAGCATTTT. It encodes CASSDLTPNQPQHF.

A few counts support this clonotype. CDR3 DNA sequence: TGTGCCAGCACAACGGGTACCCGGATTGTGCGCGGCGATGAGCAGTTCTTC. Encoded protein: CASTTGTRIVRGDEQFF. This chain joins TRBV6-2 or TRBV6-3 and TRBJ2-1; D is ambiguous. Germline V CDR1 and CDR2: MNHEY, SVGEGT. The CDR3 spans 17 residues. Trimming took off 7 bases at V and 8 bases at J, with 27 bases between the two ends.

This chain's CDR3 is CSAPRAGATYNEQFF. CDR3 DNA: TGCAGTGCCCCAAGGGCGGGAGCCACATACAATGAGCAGTTCTTC. The genes are TRBV20-1 and TRBJ2-1, with TRBD2 matching over 7 bases. The CDR3 totals 15 residues. Germline CDR1 reads DFQATT; CDR2 reads SNEGSKA (reference sequence). The V segment lost 6 bases and the J segment 4 bases; nucleotides outside the gene matches: 12.

This clonotype was counted a few times. V is TRBV12-3 or TRBV12-4 and J is TRBJ1-2; D is unclear. Trimming removed 1 base at V and 7 bases at J, with 10 bases between. This CDR3 contains 13 residues. CDR3 residues: CASSLELAAGYTF. The CDR3, as DNA: TGTGCCAGCAGTTTAGAACTTGCGGCTGGCTACACCTTC.

The V gene is TRBV7-2, the J gene TRBJ2-4; 7 bases align to TRBD2. The CDR3 consists of 17 residues. Trimming took 5 bases from V and 5 from J; bases not matched to a gene: 15. Germline V gives CDR1 SGHTA, CDR2 FQGNSA. CDR3 amino acids: CASSLRGVPPTENIQYF. The CDR3 DNA reads as TGTGCCAGCAGCCTCCGGGGGGTGCCGCCGACCGAAAACATTCAGTACTTC.

The rearrangement joins TRBV5-5 to TRBJ1-1; 10 bases are shared with TRBD1. CDR1 and CDR2 from the germline V gene are SGHKS and YYEKEE (reference sequence). With 7 bases clipped from V and 0 bases from J, the junction kept 6 bases outside the gene matches. The CDR3 is 15 amino acids. The CDR3 nucleotides read TGTGCCAGCTTGACGGGACAGGGGTTGAACACTGAAGCTTTCTTT. The encoded protein is CASLTGQGLNTEAFF. The full variable domain, rest sourced from reference TRBV5-5 and TRBJ1-1, is DAGVTQSPTHLIKTRGQQVTLRCSPISGHKSVSWYQQVLGQGPQFIFQYYEKEERGRGNFPDRFSARQFPNYSSELNVNALLLGDSALYLCASLTGQGLNTEAFFGQGTRLTVV.

This clonotype was observed a handful of times. The chain employs TRBV7-2 and TRBJ2-7, with 8 bases lining up with TRBD2. With 3 bases clipped from V and 2 bases from J, the junction kept 9 bases outside the gene matches. The germline V gene has CDR1 SGHTA and CDR2 FQGNSA. The CDR3 is 16 residues long. The CDR3 nucleotides are TGTGCCAGCAGCTTTATAGCGGGACGAGGGACCTACGAGCAGTACTTC. Its translation: CASSFIAGRGTYEQYF. Full variable domain (outside the CDR3, taken from reference TRBV7-2 and TRBJ2-7): GAGVSQSPSNKVTEKGKDVELRCDPISGHTALYWYRQSLGQGLEFLIYFQGNSAPDKSGLPSDRFSAERTGGSVSTLTIQRTQQEDSAVYLCASSFIAGRGTYEQYFGPGTRLTVT.

This chain joins TRBV19 and TRBJ2-3; 12 nucleotides agree with TRBD2. The CDR3 has 15 amino acids. The germline gives CDR1 LNHDA, CDR2 SQIVND (reference sequence). Germline trimming cut 7 bases from V and 1 base from J; bases unmatched to any gene: 3. CDR3 residues: CASNRLAGGTDTQYF. The CDR3 DNA sequence: TGTGCCAGTAACCGACTAGCGGGAGGCACAGATACGCAGTATTTT.

This clonotype was counted only a few times. The chain couples TRBV12-3 or TRBV12-4 to TRBJ2-1; D remains unclear. The V and J ends lost 4 bases and 8 bases respectively, with 12 bases between them. CDR3 length: 13 residues. CDR3 amino acids: CASSSGRIDEQFF. The CDR3 DNA sequence: TGTGCCAGCAGTTCGGGCCGGATTGATGAGCAGTTCTTC.

The genes are TRBV5-1 and TRBJ2-1; the match to TRBD1 covers 12 bases. The V segment lost 7 bases and the J segment 6 bases; nucleotides outside the gene matches: 14. The CDR3 is 17 amino acids. Germline V gene lookup returns CDR1 SGHRS and CDR2 YFSETQ. CDR3 nucleotides: TGCGCCAGCGGGTTTTTACCGGGACAGGGGGCCCCCAATGAGCAGTTCTTC. Translating it yields CASGFLPGQGAPNEQFF.

There are a few counts of this clonotype. The chain combines TRBV12-3 or TRBV12-4 with TRBJ2-3; D might be TRBD1 (6 bases). The CDR3 loop spans 13 amino acids. Trimming shortened V by 8 bases and J by 0 bases, and 9 bases separated the two germline ends. This chain's CDR3 is CASRQASTDTQYF. DNA for the CDR3: TGTGCCAGCCGACAGGCCAGCACAGATACGCAGTATTTT.

The rearrangement joins TRBV24-1 to TRBJ1-4; D not certain. The germline V and J ends were trimmed by 3 bases and 8 bases, with 9 bases remaining between them. The germline V gene has CDR1 KGHDR and CDR2 SFDVKD. The length of the CDR3 is 13 residues. The CDR3, as DNA: TGTGCCACCAGTGATACGACGGCCGAAAAACTGTTTTTT. Its protein is CATSDTTAEKLFF.

The CDR3 sequence is CASRLLAGTGELFF. CDR3 bases: TGCGCCAGCAGGTTGCTAGCAGGCACCGGGGAGCTGTTTTTT. V gene TRBV5-1 combines with J gene TRBJ2-2; tentatively, D is TRBD2 (5 bases). The CDR3 has 14 residues. CDR1 and CDR2 (germline): SGHRS, YFSETQ. V shed 5 bases and J shed 4 bases, with 12 bases lying between them.

Written as DNA, the CDR3 is TGCAGTGCGGCCGGAGCCTGGGATGATGAGACCCAGTACTTC. Translating it yields CSAAGAWDDETQYF. J is TRBJ2-5 and V is TRBV20-1; D unresolved. The germline V and J ends were trimmed by 6 bases and 5 bases, with 19 bases remaining between them. The CDR3 runs to 14 residues. Germline CDR1 reads DFQATT; CDR2 reads SNEGSKA (reference sequence).